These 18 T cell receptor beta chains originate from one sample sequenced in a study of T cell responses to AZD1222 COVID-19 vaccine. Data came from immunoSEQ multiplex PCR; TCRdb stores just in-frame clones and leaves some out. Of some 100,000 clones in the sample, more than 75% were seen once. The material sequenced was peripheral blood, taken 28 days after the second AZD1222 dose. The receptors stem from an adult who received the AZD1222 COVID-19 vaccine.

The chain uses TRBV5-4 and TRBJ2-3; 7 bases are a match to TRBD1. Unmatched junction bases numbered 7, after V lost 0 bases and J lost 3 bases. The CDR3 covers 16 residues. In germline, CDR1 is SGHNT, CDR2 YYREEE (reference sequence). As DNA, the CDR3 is TGTGCCAGCAGCTTGGTAGGGGGCTATGAAACAGATACGCAGTATTTT. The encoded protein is CASSLVGGYETDTQYF.

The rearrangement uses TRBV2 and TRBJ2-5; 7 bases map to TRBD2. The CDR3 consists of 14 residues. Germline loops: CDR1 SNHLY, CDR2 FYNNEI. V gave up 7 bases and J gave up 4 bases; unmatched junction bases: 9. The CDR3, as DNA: TGTGCCAGCACCCTTGGGGGGGTATCAGAGACCCAGTACTTC. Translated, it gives CASTLGGVSETQYF.

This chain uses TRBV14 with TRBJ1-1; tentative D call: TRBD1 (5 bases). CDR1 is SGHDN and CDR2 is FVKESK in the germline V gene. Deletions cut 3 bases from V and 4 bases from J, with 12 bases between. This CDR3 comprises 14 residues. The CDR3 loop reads CASSQNAGGTEAFF. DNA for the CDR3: TGTGCCAGCAGCCAGAATGCGGGGGGCACTGAAGCTTTCTTT.

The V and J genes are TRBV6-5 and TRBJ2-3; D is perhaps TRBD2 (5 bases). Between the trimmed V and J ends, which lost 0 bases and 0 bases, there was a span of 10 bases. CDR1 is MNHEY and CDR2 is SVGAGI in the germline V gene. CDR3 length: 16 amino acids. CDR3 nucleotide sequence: TGTGCCAGCAGTTACTCTGTTAGCGTTAGCACAGATACGCAGTATTTT. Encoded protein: CASSYSVSVSTDTQYF.

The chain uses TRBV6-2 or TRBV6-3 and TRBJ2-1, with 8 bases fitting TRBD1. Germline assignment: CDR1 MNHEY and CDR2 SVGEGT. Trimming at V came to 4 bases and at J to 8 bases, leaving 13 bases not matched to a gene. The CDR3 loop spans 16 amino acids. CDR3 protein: CASSLGQGGGVHEQFF. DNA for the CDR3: TGTGCCAGCAGTTTAGGACAGGGTGGGGGAGTCCATGAGCAGTTCTTC.

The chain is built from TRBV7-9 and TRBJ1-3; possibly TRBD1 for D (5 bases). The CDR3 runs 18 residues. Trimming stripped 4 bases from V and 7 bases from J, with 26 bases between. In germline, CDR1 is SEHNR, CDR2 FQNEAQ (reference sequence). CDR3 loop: CASSSPDEGGTPDNTIYF. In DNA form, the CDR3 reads TGTGCCAGCAGCTCCCCCGACGAAGGCGGGACGCCTGACAACACCATATATTTT.

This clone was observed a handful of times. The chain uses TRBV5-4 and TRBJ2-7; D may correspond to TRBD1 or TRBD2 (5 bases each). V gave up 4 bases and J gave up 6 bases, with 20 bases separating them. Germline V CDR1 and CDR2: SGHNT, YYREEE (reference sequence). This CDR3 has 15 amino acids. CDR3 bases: TGTGCCAGCAGCCCGGGATCCTCGGGGCACATCGAGCAGTACTTC. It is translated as CASSPGSSGHIEQYF.

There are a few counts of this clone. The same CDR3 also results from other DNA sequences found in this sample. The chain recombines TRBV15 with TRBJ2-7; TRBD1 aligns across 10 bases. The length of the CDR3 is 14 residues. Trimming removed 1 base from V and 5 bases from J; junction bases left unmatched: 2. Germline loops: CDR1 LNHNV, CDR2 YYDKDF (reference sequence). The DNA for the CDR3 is TGTGCCACCAGCAGAGTGGGGACAGGGGACGAGCAGTACTTC. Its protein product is CATSRVGTGDEQYF. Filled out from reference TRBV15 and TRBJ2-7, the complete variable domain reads DAMVIQNPRYQVTQFGKPVTLSCSQTLNHNVMYWYQQKSSQAPKLLFHYYDKDFNNEADTPDNFQSRRPNTSFCFLDIRSPGLGDTAMYLCATSRVGTGDEQYFGPGTRLTVT.

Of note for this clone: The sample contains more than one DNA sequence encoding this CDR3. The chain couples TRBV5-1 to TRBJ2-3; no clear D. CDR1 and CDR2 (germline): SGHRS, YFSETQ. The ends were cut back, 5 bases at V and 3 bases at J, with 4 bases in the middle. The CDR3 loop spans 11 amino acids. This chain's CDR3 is CASSVTDTQYF. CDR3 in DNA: TGCGCCAGCAGTGTGACAGATACGCAGTATTTT.

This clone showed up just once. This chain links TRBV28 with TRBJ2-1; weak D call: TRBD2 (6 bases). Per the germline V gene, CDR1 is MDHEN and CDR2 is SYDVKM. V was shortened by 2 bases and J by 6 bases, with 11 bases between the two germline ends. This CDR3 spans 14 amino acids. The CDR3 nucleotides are TGTGCCAGCAGTTTAGGCGGGGCAACCAATGAGCAGTTCTTC. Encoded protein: CASSLGGATNEQFF. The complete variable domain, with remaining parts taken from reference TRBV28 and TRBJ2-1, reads DVKVTQSSRYLVKRTGEKVFLECVQDMDHENMFWYRQDPGLGLRLIYFSYDVKMKEKGDIPEGYSVSREKKERFSLILESASTNQTSMYLCASSLGGATNEQFFGPGTRLTVL.

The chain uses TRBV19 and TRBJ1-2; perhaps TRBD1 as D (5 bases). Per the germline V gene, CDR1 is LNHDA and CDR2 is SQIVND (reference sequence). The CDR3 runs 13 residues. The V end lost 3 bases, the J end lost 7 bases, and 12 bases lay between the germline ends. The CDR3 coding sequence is TGTGCCAGTAGTATCCGGGACCGGGGTGGCTACACCTTC. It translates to CASSIRDRGGYTF.

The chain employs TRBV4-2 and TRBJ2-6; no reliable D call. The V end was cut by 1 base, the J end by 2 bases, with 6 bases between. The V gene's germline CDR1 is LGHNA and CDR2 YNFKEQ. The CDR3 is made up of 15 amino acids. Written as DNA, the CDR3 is TGTGCCAGCAGCCAAGGAGAGGCTGGGGCCAACGTCCTGACTTTC. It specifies CASSQGEAGANVLTF.

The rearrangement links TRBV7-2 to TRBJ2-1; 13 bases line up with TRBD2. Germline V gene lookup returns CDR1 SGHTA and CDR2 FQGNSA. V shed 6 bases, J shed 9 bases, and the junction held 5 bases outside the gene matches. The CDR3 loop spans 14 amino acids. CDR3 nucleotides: TGTGCCAGCAGGGGACTAGCGGGGCCCAGTGAGCAGTTCTTC. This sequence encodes CASRGLAGPSEQFF.

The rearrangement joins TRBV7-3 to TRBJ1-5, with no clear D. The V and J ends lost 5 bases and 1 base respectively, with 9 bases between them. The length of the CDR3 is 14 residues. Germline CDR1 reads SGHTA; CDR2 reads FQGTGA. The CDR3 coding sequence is TGTGCCAGCAGCCCTTCGGGAAGCAATCAGCCCCAGCATTTT. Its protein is CASSPSGSNQPQHF.

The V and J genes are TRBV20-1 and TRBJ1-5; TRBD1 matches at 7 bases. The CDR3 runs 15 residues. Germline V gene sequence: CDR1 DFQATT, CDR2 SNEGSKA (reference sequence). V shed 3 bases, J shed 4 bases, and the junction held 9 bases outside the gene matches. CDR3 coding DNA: TGCAGTGCTAGTAGGGGACAGATGAGGAATCAGCCCCAGCATTTT. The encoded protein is CSASRGQMRNQPQHF.

For the CDR3, the DNA is TGTGCCAGTAGCATGACAGGGTATAACACTGAAGCTTTCTTT. It is translated as CASSMTGYNTEAFF. This chain links TRBV19 with TRBJ1-1; TRBD1 matches at 7 bases. The V gene's germline CDR1 is LNHDA and CDR2 SQIVND (reference sequence). CDR3 length equals 14 residues. With 6 bases clipped from V and 2 bases from J, the junction kept 6 bases outside the gene matches.

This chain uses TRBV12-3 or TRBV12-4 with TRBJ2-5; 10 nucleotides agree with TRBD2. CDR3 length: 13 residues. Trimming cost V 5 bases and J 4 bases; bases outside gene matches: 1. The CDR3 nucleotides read TGTGCCAGCAGTACTAGCGGGATAGAGACCCAGTACTTC. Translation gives CASSTSGIETQYF.

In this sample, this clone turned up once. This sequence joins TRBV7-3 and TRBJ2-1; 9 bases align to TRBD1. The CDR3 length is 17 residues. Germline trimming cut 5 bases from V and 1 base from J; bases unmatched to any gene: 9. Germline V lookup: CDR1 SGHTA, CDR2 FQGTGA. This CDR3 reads CASSKQQGAGSYNEQFF. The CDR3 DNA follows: TGTGCCAGCAGCAAGCAACAGGGGGCGGGGTCCTACAATGAGCAGTTCTTC. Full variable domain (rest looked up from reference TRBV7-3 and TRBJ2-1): GAGVSQTPSNKVTEKGKYVELRCDPISGHTALYWYRQSLGQGPEFLIYFQGTGAADDSGLPNDRFFAVRPEGSVSTLKIQRTERGDSAVYLCASSKQQGAGSYNEQFFGPGTRLTVL.